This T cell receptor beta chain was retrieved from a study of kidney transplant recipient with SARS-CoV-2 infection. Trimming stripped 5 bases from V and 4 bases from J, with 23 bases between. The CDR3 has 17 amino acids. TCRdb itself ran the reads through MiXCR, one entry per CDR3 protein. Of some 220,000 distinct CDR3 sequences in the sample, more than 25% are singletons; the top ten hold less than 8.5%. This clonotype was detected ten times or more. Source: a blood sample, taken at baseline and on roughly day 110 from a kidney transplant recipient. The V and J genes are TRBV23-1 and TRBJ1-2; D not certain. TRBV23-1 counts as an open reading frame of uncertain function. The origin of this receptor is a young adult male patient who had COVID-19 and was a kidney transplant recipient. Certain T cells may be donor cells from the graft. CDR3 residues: CASSVLRLRRKTYGYTF. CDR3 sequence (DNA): TGCGCCAGCAGTGTGCTGCGGCTACGCAGAAAGACCTATGGCTACACCTTC.